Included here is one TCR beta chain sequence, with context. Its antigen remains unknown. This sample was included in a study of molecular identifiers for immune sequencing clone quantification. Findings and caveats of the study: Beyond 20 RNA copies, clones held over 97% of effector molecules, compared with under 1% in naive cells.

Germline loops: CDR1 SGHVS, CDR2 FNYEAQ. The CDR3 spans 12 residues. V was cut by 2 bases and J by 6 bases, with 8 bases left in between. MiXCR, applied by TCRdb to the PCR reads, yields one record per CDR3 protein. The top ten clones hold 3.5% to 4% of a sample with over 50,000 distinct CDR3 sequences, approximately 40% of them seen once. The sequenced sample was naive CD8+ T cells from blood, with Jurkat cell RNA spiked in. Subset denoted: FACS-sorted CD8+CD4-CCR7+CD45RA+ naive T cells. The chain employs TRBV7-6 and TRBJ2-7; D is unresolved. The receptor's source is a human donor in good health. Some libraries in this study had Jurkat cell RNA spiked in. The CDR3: CASSLWAGEQYF. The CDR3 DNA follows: TGTGCCAGCAGCTTATGGGCAGGCGAGCAGTACTTC.